Following are 8 T cell receptor beta chains from one sample sequenced in a study of cytomegalovirus exposure and HLA in healthy donors. Repertoires were generated with immunoSEQ multiplex PCR, while TCRdb's copy carries only in-frame clones and drops some. Counted here are 100,000 to 150,000 clones, roughly 90% occurring once; the ten biggest clones make up 1.5% to 2%. Sequenced material: PBMCs. The receptors stem from a young woman in good health and CMV-seronegative.

V and J are TRBV5-1 and TRBJ2-2; 9 positions match TRBD1. Trimming at V came to 4 bases and at J to 7 bases, leaving 5 bases not matched to a gene. Germline lookup yields CDR1 SGHRS and CDR2 YFSETQ. The CDR3 length is 14 residues. The CDR3 DNA is TGCGCCAGCAGCCCGGACAGGGGTGGCGGGGAGCTGTTTTTT. The encoded protein is CASSPDRGGGELFF.

In its sample, this clone was seen once. Other DNA sequences in this sample translate to the same CDR3. V is TRBV5-1 and J is TRBJ2-7; 9 bases agree with TRBD1. The CDR3 runs to 14 residues. Germline V gives CDR1 SGHRS, CDR2 YFSETQ. V lost 3 bases, J lost 2 bases, and 3 bases stayed unmatched. The DNA of the CDR3 is TGCGCCAGCAGCTCGCGACAGGGGGCCTACGAGCAGTACTTC. Translation: CASSSRQGAYEQYF. The variable domain in full, with the rest retrieved from reference TRBV5-1 and TRBJ2-7, is KAGVTQTPRYLIKTRGQQVTLSCSPISGHRSVSWYQQTPGQGLQFLFEYFSETQRNKGNFPGRFSGRQFSNSRSEMNVSTLELGDSALYLCASSSRQGAYEQYFGPGTRLTVT.

The chain uses TRBV5-1 and TRBJ1-4, with D unclear. V lost 4 bases and J 6 bases, leaving 16 bases between the germline ends. This CDR3 is built from 15 residues. Germline V gene sequence: CDR1 SGHRS, CDR2 YFSETQ. CDR3 amino acids: CASSPKREADEKLFF. The CDR3 DNA is TGCGCCAGCAGCCCCAAGCGAGAGGCTGATGAAAAACTGTTTTTT. The variable domain in full, completed from reference TRBV5-1 and TRBJ1-4, reads KAGVTQTPRYLIKTRGQQVTLSCSPISGHRSVSWYQQTPGQGLQFLFEYFSETQRNKGNFPGRFSGRQFSNSRSEMNVSTLELGDSALYLCASSPKREADEKLFFGSGTQLSVL.

CDR3 protein: CASSLGRRVRNTEAFF. CDR3 coding DNA: TGTGCCAGCAGCTTGGGTCGGCGGGTCAGGAACACTGAAGCTTTCTTT. The chain joins TRBV5-8 to TRBJ1-1; D remains unclear. The ends were cut back, 0 bases at V and 1 base at J, with 13 bases in the middle. This CDR3 contains 16 residues. Germline V gives CDR1 SGHTS, CDR2 YDEGEE.

V and J are TRBV25-1 and TRBJ1-5; D perhaps matches TRBD1 (5 bases). The CDR3 is made up of 14 amino acids. CDR1 MGHDK and CDR2 SYGVNS come from the germline V gene. V lost 3 bases, J lost 6 bases, and 12 bases lay in between. As DNA, the CDR3 is TGTGCCAGCAGTGAGCGCGGGGCGGGTCAGCCCCAGCATTTT. Translated, it gives CASSERGAGQPQHF.

The chain is built from TRBV5-1 and TRBJ2-2; D is possibly TRBD1 (5 bases). The V gene lost 1 base and the J gene lost 6 bases, with 16 bases spanning the gap. The CDR3 loop spans 16 amino acids. The germline CDR1 and CDR2 sequences are SGHRS and YFSETQ. CDR3 nucleotide sequence: TGCGCCAGCAGCTTGTCGCAGGGAAGTTTGGCCGGGGAGCTGTTTTTT. It specifies CASSLSQGSLAGELFF.

CDR3 protein: CASSQDLASSHEQYF. CDR3 nucleotide sequence: TGTGCCAGCAGCCAAGATCTGGCTAGCTCGCACGAGCAGTACTTC. The V gene is TRBV14, the J gene TRBJ2-7; possible D gene TRBD2, 5 bases. Germline values: CDR1 SGHDN, CDR2 FVKESK. The CDR3 totals 15 residues. Trimming removed 0 bases from V and 5 bases from J, with 14 bases in between.

V is TRBV25-1 and J is TRBJ2-3; TRBD1 might be the D (6 bases). The CDR3 consists of 17 residues. V lost 6 bases and J 5 bases, leaving 24 bases between the germline ends. CDR1 MGHDK and CDR2 SYGVNS come from the germline V gene. The CDR3 sequence is CASRRPGTTGVGDTQYF. For the CDR3, the DNA is TGTGCCAGCAGGAGACCCGGGACAACCGGGGTTGGAGATACGCAGTATTTT.